These 29 T cell receptor beta chains were all obtained from the same sample, sequenced in a study of human T cells and chemical hapten exposure. MiXCR was run by TCRdb on the RACE reads, yielding one entry per CDR3 protein. The sample lists roughly 360,000 distinct CDR3 sequences, roughly 4.8% occurring once. The time point: patch test 1, 2 weeks after DPC sensitization. Specified treatment: therapeutic diphenylcyclopropenone sensitization with weekly scalp DPC. The sample consisted of whole blood, taken in connection with sensitization to the hapten diphenylcyclopropenone (DPC). The source of these receptors is a woman aged 45-65 years with alopecia areata. Some clones in this sample may be carry-over from other donors' samples.

This clonotype was counted between two and nine times. The gene calls are TRBV5-5 and TRBJ2-5; possible D gene TRBD1, 5 bases. Trimming took off 1 base at V and 4 bases at J, with 11 bases between the two ends. The CDR3 length is 14 residues. The germline gives CDR1 SGHKS, CDR2 YYEKEE (reference sequence). The CDR3 bases are TGTGCCAGCAGCTTGCAGGGCGGATCAGAGACCCAGTACTTC. Residues: CASSLQGGSETQYF.

This clonotype was seen only a few times. The V call is TRBV7-9, the J call TRBJ1-1; no firm D call. Germline V gene lookup returns CDR1 SEHNR and CDR2 FQNEAQ (reference sequence). The CDR3 is 14 amino acids. Between the trimmed V and J ends, which lost 1 base and 6 bases, there was a span of 12 bases. As DNA, the CDR3 is TGTGCCAGCAGCTTAGGGTCGAAACGCGCTGAAGCTTTCTTT. This gives the protein CASSLGSKRAEAFF.

This clonotype was observed many times. This chain links TRBV5-1 with TRBJ1-5, with D maybe TRBD1 (5 bases). Trimming stripped 0 bases from V and 2 bases from J, with 15 bases between. The germline CDR1 and CDR2 sequences are SGHRS and YFSETQ. The CDR3 is made up of 17 amino acids. The CDR3 region is CASSLVLWGKRNQPQHF. The CDR3 region has the DNA TGCGCCAGCAGCTTGGTATTGTGGGGGAAGCGCAATCAGCCCCAGCATTTT.

This clonotype came up a few times. The gene calls are TRBV6-1 and TRBJ1-1; 7 bases are shared with TRBD1. V was pared by 8 bases and J by 9 bases, with 9 bases of the junction left unmatched. The CDR3 loop spans 12 amino acids. CDR1 and CDR2 from the germline V gene are MNHNS and SASEGT. The CDR3 region is CASGGQERQAFF. DNA of the CDR3: TGTGCCAGCGGCGGACAGGAGAGGCAAGCTTTCTTT.

The chain uses TRBV10-3 and TRBJ2-1, with 7 bases identical to TRBD1. Germline CDR1 and CDR2: ENHRY and SYGVKD. The CDR3 covers 13 residues. J was trimmed by 6 bases and V by 3 bases; bases with no gene match: 2. Here the CDR3 DNA reads TGTGCCATCAGTGAAGGACAGGTCAATGAGCAGTTCTTC. Its protein is CAISEGQVNEQFF.

Turning to this clonotype: A much larger clone lies a single base off, so this may be a read error. V is TRBV12-3 or TRBV12-4 and J is TRBJ2-2, with 10 bases that match TRBD2. The CDR3 length is 14 residues. CDR3 protein: CATSWSGGAGELFF. The CDR3 DNA reads TGTGCCACCAGTTGGAGCGGGGGGGCCGGGGAGCTGTTTTTT.

This chain links TRBV2 with TRBJ2-5, with 9 bases lining up with TRBD1. The junction had 5 bases not matched to a gene; V was cut back by 4 bases and J by 5 bases. The CDR3 is made up of 14 amino acids. CDR1 is SNHLY and CDR2 is FYNNEI in the germline V gene. CDR3 in amino acids: CASSAGQGPETQYF. CDR3 sequence (DNA): TGTGCCAGCAGTGCGGGACAGGGTCCGGAGACCCAGTACTTC.

Of note for this clonotype: A clone one base away is much larger, so this may be a read error. The gene calls are TRBV7-9 and TRBJ1-6; no clear D gene. CDR1 SEHNR and CDR2 FQNEAQ come from the germline V gene (reference sequence). V was clipped by 0 bases and J by 9 bases, with 0 bases between them. This CDR3 spans 11 amino acids. The CDR3 nucleotides read TGTGCCAGCAGCTTAGCTTCACCCCTCCACTTT. Protein: CASSLASPLHF.

This clonotype appeared many times. The V gene is TRBV5-8, the J gene TRBJ1-5, with D possibly being TRBD1 (5 bases). The CDR3 spans 13 residues. The V gene's germline CDR1 is SGHTS and CDR2 YDEGEE. Trimming cost V 3 bases and J 2 bases, with 6 bases left between them. The CDR3 sequence: CASSWGRNQPQHF. The CDR3 DNA follows: TGTGCCAGCAGCTGGGGACGCAATCAGCCCCAGCATTTT.

V is TRBV20-1 and J is TRBJ1-5, with TRBD1 as a possible D gene (6 bases). The CDR3 is 14 residues long. Germline V lookup: CDR1 DFQATT, CDR2 SNEGSKA (reference sequence). Trimming left V 3 bases short and J 3 bases short, with 12 bases between. The CDR3 spells CSASSGGLNQPQHF. In DNA form, the CDR3 reads TGCAGTGCTAGTTCGGGGGGCCTCAATCAGCCCCAGCATTTT.

The chain carries TRBV14 and TRBJ2-3; D is ambiguous. Trimming took off 1 base at V and 4 bases at J, with 6 bases between the two ends. CDR1 is SGHDN and CDR2 is FVKESK in the germline V gene. The CDR3 is 13 amino acids. CDR3 in amino acids: CASSQGLPDTQYF. The CDR3 DNA follows: TGTGCCAGCAGCCAAGGGCTGCCAGATACGCAGTATTTT.

This clonotype has more than one count but fewer than ten. V and J are TRBV5-6 and TRBJ1-5; a weak D match, TRBD1 (5 bases). Trimming removed 5 bases at V and 0 bases at J, with 12 bases between. CDR1 and CDR2 (germline): SGHDT, YYEEEE. CDR3 length: 15 residues. This chain's CDR3 is CASSWGGISNQPQHF. CDR3 sequence (DNA): TGTGCCAGCAGTTGGGGGGGTATTAGCAATCAGCCCCAGCATTTT.

This clonotype was counted at least ten times. CDR3 nucleotides: TGCAGCGTTGAACAGAACCAAGAGACCCAGTACTTC. Translation: CSVEQNQETQYF. The rearrangement uses TRBV29-1 and TRBJ2-5; no clear D. Trimming cost V 2 bases and J 0 bases, with 4 bases left between them. Looked up from germline, CDR1 is SQVTM and CDR2 is ANQGSEA. The CDR3 covers 12 residues.

This clonotype was counted many times. This sequence joins TRBV4-1 and TRBJ1-6; D not resolved. This CDR3 spans 12 amino acids. V was clipped by 1 base and J by 18 bases, with 13 bases between them. CDR1 and CDR2 from the germline V gene are MGHRA and YSYEKL. The DNA of the CDR3 is TGCGCCAGCAGCCAAGCCGGTGGGCCGCACCACTTT. Translation: CASSQAGGPHHF.

This clonotype appeared a few times. The rearrangement uses TRBV29-1 and TRBJ1-1, with D tentatively TRBD1 (6 bases). Germline values: CDR1 SQVTM, CDR2 ANQGSEA. Trimming pared 7 bases from V and 4 bases from J, leaving 16 bases between. This CDR3 region has 13 residues. CDR3 sequence: CSAKGGIGTEAFF. CDR3 in DNA: TGCAGCGCAAAAGGGGGAATCGGCACTGAAGCTTTCTTT.

This clonotype was seen a handful of times. V usage is TRBV6-2 or TRBV6-3 and J usage is TRBJ1-6; D is unresolved. The CDR3 has 15 amino acids. The ends were cut back, 2 bases at V and 5 bases at J, with 10 bases in the middle. Germline CDR1 and CDR2: MNHEY and SVGEGT. DNA of the CDR3: TGTGCCAGCAGTTACAAGTGGCTGAATAATTCACCCCTCCACTTT. Protein product: CASSYKWLNNSPLHF.

This clonotype was counted many times. The V gene is TRBV15, the J gene TRBJ2-1, with 9 bases fitting TRBD2. Trimming cost V 2 bases and J 8 bases; bases outside gene matches: 16. The CDR3 consists of 18 residues. The V gene's germline CDR1 is LNHNV and CDR2 YYDKDF (reference sequence). The chain's CDR3 is CATSRPNVREGLGYEQFF. The CDR3 DNA follows: TGTGCCACCAGCAGACCTAATGTGCGGGAGGGCCTTGGGTATGAGCAGTTCTTC.

This clonotype came up many times. V is TRBV28 and J is TRBJ2-3; D gene unclear. The ends were cut back, 7 bases at V and 0 bases at J, with 14 bases in the middle. The CDR3 length is 15 residues. Germline V gives CDR1 MDHEN, CDR2 SYDVKM. The CDR3 loop reads CASTRSGPSTDTQYF. The CDR3 DNA reads TGTGCCAGCACCCGCTCGGGCCCTAGCACAGATACGCAGTATTTT. The variable domain in full, completed from reference TRBV28 and TRBJ2-3, reads DVKVTQSSRYLVKRTGEKVFLECVQDMDHENMFWYRQDPGLGLRLIYFSYDVKMKEKGDIPEGYSVSREKKERFSLILESASTNQTSMYLCASTRSGPSTDTQYFGPGTRLTVL.

The chain couples TRBV20-1 to TRBJ2-5, with 7 bases that match TRBD2. The CDR3 is 15 residues long. V gave up 1 base and J gave up 4 bases; unmatched junction bases: 9. Germline-derived CDR1 and CDR2 are DFQATT and SNEGSKA (reference sequence). In DNA, the CDR3 is TGCAGTGCTAGAGTTGGCGGGAGAGATTTAGAGACCCAGTACTTC. Its translation: CSARVGGRDLETQYF.

This clonotype was seen at least ten times. This sequence joins TRBV7-2 and TRBJ2-1, with 8 bases lining up with TRBD2. This CDR3 comprises 16 residues. CDR1 SGHTA and CDR2 FQGNSA come from the germline V gene. V shed 5 bases, J shed 5 bases, and the junction held 11 bases outside the gene matches. The CDR3 region is CASSPQRGRDHNEQFF. As DNA, the CDR3 is TGTGCCAGCAGCCCGCAGCGGGGGCGGGATCACAATGAGCAGTTCTTC. Full variable domain (outside the CDR3, taken from reference TRBV7-2 and TRBJ2-1): GAGVSQSPSNKVTEKGKDVELRCDPISGHTALYWYRQSLGQGLEFLIYFQGNSAPDKSGLPSDRFSAERTGGSVSTLTIQRTQQEDSAVYLCASSPQRGRDHNEQFFGPGTRLTVL.

This clonotype was observed many times. The V call is TRBV6-5, the J call TRBJ2-7; D might be TRBD2 (5 bases). CDR3 length: 13 residues. Germline CDR1 and CDR2: MNHEY and SVGAGI. With 5 bases removed from V and 9 bases from J, the gap between germline ends came to 17 bases. CDR3 bases: TGTGCCAGCAGTGCGGGCCACCCACCAGGGCAGTACTTC. Translated: CASSAGHPPGQYF.

This clonotype was observed many times. The CDR3 spells CSAGNPGQGFNEQFF. The CDR3 DNA sequence: TGCAGCGCAGGAAACCCGGGACAGGGTTTCAATGAGCAGTTCTTC. The V and J genes are TRBV29-1 and TRBJ2-1, with 9 bases matching TRBD1. CDR3 length: 15 residues. Germline CDR1 is SQVTM and CDR2 is ANQGSEA. Germline trimming cut 7 bases from V and 6 bases from J; bases unmatched to any gene: 13.

This clonotype showed up many times. CDR3 protein: CASSGTGQGFHEQYF. The CDR3 DNA follows: TGTGCCAGCAGTGGAACGGGACAGGGGTTCCACGAGCAGTACTTC. This chain connects TRBV6-2 or TRBV6-3 to TRBJ2-7; the match to TRBD1 covers 10 bases. The germline V gene encodes CDR1 MNHEY and CDR2 SVGEGT. The CDR3 totals 15 residues. The J segment lost 5 bases and the V segment lost 5 bases, leaving 9 bases of the junction unmatched.

This clonotype has a count of ten or more. J is TRBJ2-7 and V is TRBV2; D might be TRBD1 or TRBD2, each matching 5 bases. There are 12 residues in the CDR3. CDR1 and CDR2 (germline): SNHLY, FYNNEI. V was pared by 6 bases and J by 5 bases, with 11 bases between. The DNA of the CDR3 is TGTGCCAGCAGACCGGGACGGGACGAGCAGTACTTC. This translates into CASRPGRDEQYF.

CDR3 sequence reads: CASSYTHSYEQYF. Here the CDR3 DNA reads TGTGCCAGCAGTTACACTCATTCCTACGAGCAGTACTTC. The chain uses TRBV6-2 or TRBV6-3 and TRBJ2-7; no clear D. Trimming removed 2 bases from V and 1 base from J, with 6 bases in between. The CDR3 loop spans 13 amino acids. CDR1 is MNHEY, CDR2 SVGEGT, per germline.

The chain recombines TRBV20-1 with TRBJ2-1; tentative D call: TRBD2 (6 bases). The CDR3 contains 14 residues. V was pared by 6 bases and J by 5 bases, with 17 bases between. Germline V gives CDR1 DFQATT, CDR2 SNEGSKA (reference sequence). This CDR3 reads CSAGTGTLNNEQFF. In DNA form, the CDR3 reads TGCAGTGCGGGGACCGGGACTCTTAACAATGAGCAGTTCTTC.

There are a few counts of this clonotype. The gene calls are TRBV7-2 and TRBJ1-1; TRBD1 is a possible D gene (5 bases). CDR3 size: 15 residues. The V and J ends lost 1 base and 1 base respectively, with 10 bases between them. Germline values: CDR1 SGHTA, CDR2 FQGNSA. CDR3 region: CASSLVGHRNTEAFF. In DNA, the CDR3 is TGTGCCAGCAGCTTAGTTGGACACCGGAACACTGAAGCTTTCTTT.

This clonotype was seen a handful of times. The chain has TRBV5-1 and TRBJ2-7; 14 bases are shared with TRBD2. This CDR3 has 20 residues. V gave up 1 base and J gave up 2 bases; unmatched junction bases: 14. Germline V gene sequence: CDR1 SGHRS, CDR2 YFSETQ. CDR3 coding DNA: TGCGCCAGCAGCTTGACCCCGACTAGCGGGAGGGCGGAATGGGCCTACGAGCAGTACTTC. Protein product: CASSLTPTSGRAEWAYEQYF.

This clonotype was detected only a few times. J is TRBJ2-1 and V is TRBV13; 12 nucleotides align to TRBD2. The germline V gene has CDR1 PRHDT and CDR2 FYEKMQ (reference sequence). The length of the CDR3 is 14 residues. V lost 9 bases to trimming and J lost 7 bases; unmatched junction nucleotides: 7. The CDR3 DNA reads as TGTGCCAGTCTCCTAGCGGGGGGGCGAAATGAGCAGTTCTTC. Encoded protein: CASLLAGGRNEQFF.